The rows below give T cell receptor beta chains drawn from one sample of a study of vaccination effects on CD4 cells after COVID-19. TCRdb's table, derived via immunoSEQ multiplex PCR, lists solely in-frame clones and lacks some. This sample has 40,000 to 50,000 clones; about 68% occur once, and the top ten carry under 30%. The antigens for these receptors are not known. This specimen consisted of CD4+ T cells from PBMCs cultured with a peptide pool, obtained before COVID-19 vaccination. These TCRs come from a human donor who had a prior SARS-CoV-2 infection. CDR3s include the opening cysteine and the closing phenylalanine or tryptophan. A D gene is named only where the DNA matches it firmly. For some rows the clone size is stated as once, few or many, or as a class when expanded; others skip it.

D,V,J,size,CDR3,DNA
.,TRBV21-1,TRBJ2-2,.,CASRDRGRRSAGGRNTGELFF,TGTGCCAGCCGGGACAGGGGGCGCCGCTCAGCGGGAGGCCGCAACACCGGGGAGCTGTTTTTT
.,TRBV3-1/TRBV3-2,TRBJ2-3,.,CASSLAEGTDTQYF,TGTGCCAGCAGCCTAGCGGAAGGCACAGATACGCAGTATTTT
TRBD1,TRBV5-1,TRBJ1-1,.,CASRLEAGGGTEAFF,TGCGCCAGCAGACTTGAGGCAGGGGGGGGCACTGAAGCTTTCTTT
TRBD2,TRBV19,TRBJ2-5,.,CASSIGGAEETQYF,TGTGCCAGTAGTATCGGGGGGGCCGAAGAGACCCAGTACTTC
TRBD1,TRBV7-8,TRBJ1-2,.,CASSLAATGGRYYGYTF,TGTGCCAGCAGCTTAGCTGCGACAGGGGGACGCTACTATGGCTACACCTTC
.,TRBV13,TRBJ2-5,.,CASSNNGGQREETQYF,TGTGCCAGCAGCAATAACGGGGGACAGAGGGAAGAGACCCAGTACTTC
TRBD1,TRBV19,TRBJ2-6,.,CASSMRGQGSSGANVLTF,TGTGCCAGTAGTATGAGGGGACAGGGGAGCTCCGGGGCCAACGTCCTGACTTTC
TRBD1,TRBV4-1,TRBJ2-3,.,CASSWDRSTDTQYF,TGCGCCAGCAGCTGGGACAGAAGCACAGATACGCAGTATTTT
.,TRBV10-3,TRBJ2-5,.,CAISDFSGAKETQYF,TGTGCCATCAGTGATTTTAGCGGAGCCAAAGAGACCCAGTACTTC
.,TRBV24-1,TRBJ2-3,.,CATSDFLSSDTQYF,TGTGCCACCAGTGACTTCCTTTCATCCGATACGCAGTATTTT
.,TRBV5-1,TRBJ1-6,.,CASSLVLTEGSPLHF,TGCGCCAGCAGCTTGGTTTTGACCGAAGGTTCACCCCTCCACTTT
.,TRBV5-1,TRBJ1-1,few,CASSSLVGTEAFF,TGCGCCAGCAGCTCGTTGGTTGGCACTGAAGCTTTCTTT
.,TRBV7-3,TRBJ2-3,once,CASSSQGYRTDTQYF,TGTGCCAGCAGCTCACAGGGCTACCGTACAGATACGCAGTATTTT
.,TRBV7-3,TRBJ1-1,.,CASSRDRNGEAFF,TGTGCCAGCAGCCGCGACAGGAATGGTGAAGCTTTCTTT
.,TRBV5-4,TRBJ2-3,.,CASSSGGTPSTDTQYF,TGTGCCAGCAGCTCCGGGGGCACACCTAGCACAGATACGCAGTATTTT
.,TRBV3-1/TRBV3-2,TRBJ2-7,.,CASSLFPPLGVVGYEQYF,TGTGCCAGCAGCCTTTTCCCCCCCCTTGGGGTGGTGGGCTACGAGCAGTACTTC
TRBD2,TRBV2,TRBJ2-1,.,CASRELAGDSYNEQFF,TGTGCCAGCAGAGAACTAGCGGGGGACTCCTACAATGAGCAGTTCTTC
TRBD2,TRBV19,TRBJ2-6,.,CASSTSGTLISGANVLTF,TGTGCCAGTAGTACTAGCGGGACTCTGATCTCTGGGGCCAACGTCCTGACTTTC
.,TRBV12-3/TRBV12-4,TRBJ1-6,.,CAIGVFNSPLHF,TGTGCCATTGGAGTCTTCAATTCACCCCTCCACTTT
.,TRBV12-3/TRBV12-4,TRBJ1-2,.,CASGSGGFYGYTF,TGTGCCAGCGGATCGGGGGGGTTCTATGGCTACACCTTC
.,TRBV12-2,TRBJ2-7,.,CASRLASSLRAYEQYF,TGTGCAAGTCGCTTAGCGTCTTCCCTTCGGGCATACGAGCAGTACTTC
.,TRBV7-9,TRBJ1-1,once,CASREGGGGTEAFF,TGTGCCAGCCGCGAGGGTGGGGGGGGAACTGAAGCTTTCTTT
.,TRBV11-1,TRBJ2-1,.,CASSFTAYNEQFF,TGTGCCAGCAGCTTTACCGCCTACAATGAGCAGTTCTTC
TRBD1,TRBV7-2,TRBJ1-3,.,CASSLDRVRSGNTIYF,TGTGCCAGCAGCCTAGACAGGGTGCGGTCGGGAAACACCATATATTTT
.,TRBV11-2,TRBJ1-1,.,CASSLEGYRTEAFF,TGTGCCAGCAGCTTAGAAGGGTATCGCACTGAAGCTTTCTTT
.,TRBV14,TRBJ2-1,few,CASSQDLLAVRNEQFF,TGTGCCAGCAGCCAAGATTTACTAGCTGTTAGGAATGAGCAGTTCTTC
TRBD2,TRBV5-1,TRBJ2-7,.,CASSSGLAGDYEQYF,TGCGCCAGCAGCTCGGGACTAGCGGGAGATTACGAGCAGTACTTC
.,TRBV4-3,TRBJ2-5,.,CASSQTVLETQYF,TGCGCCAGCAGCCAGACAGTCTTAGAGACCCAGTACTTC
TRBD2,TRBV30,TRBJ2-1,.,CAWSVGSGAYNEQFF,TGTGCCTGGAGTGTGGGTAGCGGGGCCTACAATGAGCAGTTCTTC
TRBD1,TRBV5-1,TRBJ1-6,few,CASSPVPGQDSNSPLHF,TGCGCCAGCAGCCCGGTCCCGGGACAGGATTCCAATTCACCCCTCCACTTT
.,TRBV18,TRBJ1-1,few,CASSPQGGNTEAFF,TGTGCCAGCTCACCACAAGGGGGGAACACTGAAGCTTTCTTT
.,TRBV7-2,TRBJ2-7,.,CASSQHLDYEQYF,TGTGCCAGCAGTCAACACCTAGACTACGAGCAGTACTTC
.,TRBV3-1/TRBV3-2,TRBJ1-6,.,CASSQGEGNSPLHF,TGTGCCAGCAGCCAAGGCGAGGGGAATTCACCCCTCCACTTT
.,TRBV27,TRBJ2-2,.,CASSFKGSYTGELFF,TGTGCCAGCAGTTTTAAGGGATCGTATACCGGGGAGCTGTTTTTT
.,TRBV13,TRBJ2-3,.,CASSSGPSTDTQYF,TGTGCCAGCAGCTCCGGGCCCAGCACAGATACGCAGTATTTT
.,TRBV5-1,TRBJ2-1,.,CASSFVGGGSYNEQFF,TGCGCCAGCAGCTTTGTGGGAGGGGGCTCCTACAATGAGCAGTTCTTC
TRBD1,TRBV2,TRBJ1-2,.,CASSRTGTGYGYTF,TGTGCCAGCAGTCGAACCGGGACAGGCTATGGCTACACCTTC
.,TRBV30,TRBJ2-7,.,CAWSAPVGYDYEQYF,TGTGCCTGGAGTGCCCCTGTGGGGTACGATTACGAGCAGTACTTC
TRBD2,TRBV6-1,TRBJ2-5,.,CASSEIYLAGEETQYF,TGTGCCAGCAGTGAAATTTACCTAGCGGGAGAGGAGACCCAGTACTTC
.,TRBV15,TRBJ2-3,.,CATSFGSQSTDTQYF,TGTGCCACCAGCTTCGGGAGTCAGTCGACAGATACGCAGTATTTT
.,TRBV12-3/TRBV12-4,TRBJ1-6,once,CASSLDGDSPLHF,TGTGCCAGCAGTTTGGACGGGGATTCACCCCTCCACTTT
.,TRBV7-3,TRBJ1-2,once,CASSFKFRIGGTYGYTF,TGTGCCAGCAGCTTTAAATTCCGGATCGGGGGGACCTATGGCTACACCTTC
.,TRBV4-2,TRBJ1-2,.,CASSQDSYGYTF,TGTGCCAGCAGCCAAGACAGCTATGGCTACACCTTC
.,TRBV5-4,TRBJ1-2,once,CASSLGTGVDYGYTF,TGTGCCAGCAGCTTGGGGACGGGTGTCGACTATGGCTACACCTTC
.,TRBV19,TRBJ2-3,.,CASRLDSSTDTQYF,TGTGCCAGTCGACTAGACTCTAGCACAGATACGCAGTATTTT
.,TRBV9,TRBJ2-7,.,CASSATVFSYEQYF,TGTGCCAGCAGCGCGACGGTGTTTTCCTACGAGCAGTACTTC
.,TRBV11-3,TRBJ2-5,.,CASSLGVEGQETQYF,TGTGCCAGCAGCTTAGGGGTTGAGGGGCAAGAGACCCAGTACTTC
.,TRBV4-3,TRBJ1-2,.,CASSQLEGVDYGYTF,TGCGCCAGCAGCCAATTGGAGGGGGTAGACTATGGCTACACCTTC
.,TRBV9,TRBJ1-6,.,CASSEGLGGANSPLHF,TGTGCCAGCAGCGAGGGCCTAGGCGGGGCTAATTCACCCCTCCACTTT
.,TRBV27,TRBJ1-4,.,CASSLEGSPRGEKLFF,TGTGCCAGCAGTTTAGAGGGGTCTCCCCGGGGTGAAAAACTGTTTTTT
.,TRBV10-3,TRBJ2-3,.,CANAVAPEDTQYF,TGTGCCAACGCAGTAGCCCCAGAAGATACGCAGTATTTT
TRBD2,TRBV3-1/TRBV3-2,TRBJ2-3,.,CASSQGSLAGRTDTQYF,TGTGCCAGCAGCCAAGGGAGTCTAGCGGGTAGGACAGATACGCAGTATTTT
.,TRBV7-9,TRBJ1-1,.,CASSHYRGPNTEAFF,TGTGCCAGCAGCCACTACCGGGGTCCGAACACTGAAGCTTTCTTT
.,TRBV6-6,TRBJ2-7,.,CASSYSSRGKYEQYF,TGTGCCAGCAGTTACTCGAGCAGGGGAAAATACGAGCAGTACTTC